This T cell receptor (beta chain) was recorded in a study of human T cells and chemical hapten exposure (dated by TCRdb to the early 2020s). About the study as a whole: For sensitization, 2% DPC in acetone was applied to a roughly 2 cm by roughly 2 cm area of upper inner arm skin. Patch testing was done on the upper back using Finn chambers containing 0.01% DPC, and results were scored after 6 days according to International Contact Dermatitis Research Group standards. Throughout the study period of about 22 weeks, patients also received therapeutic DPC doses to the scalp every week. Most of the patients in the cohort were female, and the cohort covered alopecia areata with under or over 50% scalp involvement, alopecia totalis and alopecia universalis. Libraries were pooled for sequencing, and variation in per-sample TCR yields was attributed mainly to small differences in library volumes within the pool. Blood samples were taken from patients before sensitization (week 0) and at 2, 6 and about 24 weeks after DPC sensitization. Blood for TCR sequencing was provided by twenty-nine alopecia patients at one to four time points (pre-sensitization, 2, 6 and 24 weeks). The study tracked peripheral blood TCR repertoire changes in vivo during primary and secondary sensitization to the hapten diphenylcyclopropenone (DPC) in alopecia patients. The research as a whole found: DPC sensitization did not change how many TCRs were above 1 in 1000 frequency, and no evidence was found of alterations in global repertoire structure. Significantly more large CDR3 similarity clusters were formed by expanded TCRs than by pre-sensitization or healthy control sets, consistent with antigen-driven responses. Because every patient had alopecia, a presumed autoimmune disease, the patients' immune response might differ from that of healthy individuals. The number of PT1 expanded TCRs positively correlated with patch test score, significant at thresholds 8, 16 and 32 but not 4. Repeated subsampling changed both the strength of the expansion versus patch-test correlation and the threshold at which the correlation became significant.

Taken with the paper, the label for time point translates to: patch test 1, 2 weeks after DPC sensitization. The treatment or condition tag for this specimen amounts to: therapeutic diphenylcyclopropenone sensitization with weekly scalp DPC. At each patch-test visit, blood was drawn before the patch test was applied. To be eligible, patients had to be aged 18 to 70, diagnosed with alopecia and judged suitable for DPC therapy, while pregnant patients were excluded. Unfractionated whole blood was collected in Tempus Blood RNA tubes, and total RNA was extracted from that blood. This clonotype was recorded at least ten times. Its binding antigen is unknown. No much larger clonotype is one base removed from it; base qualities were not supplied. Libraries were built with RACE. Sequencing relied on a NextSeq 500. Library preparation attached unique molecular identifiers to individual cDNA molecules for quantitative, reproducible TCR counting. Each blood RNA sample was used to sequence both TCR alpha and TCR beta chains. On the authors' methods: The median number of TCRs per sample was some 100,000, ranging from about 20,000 to 700,000. The Decombinator software suite was used to annotate V, J and CDR3 in the TCR reads. For the PS versus PT1 abundance plots, all samples were subsampled to the same number of TCRs (28,000). TCRs were defined as expanded if absent before sensitization and observed at least eight times at the 2-week time point. The public sequencing data were trimmed at Q25 with fastp and processed into clonotypes with MiXCR by TCRdb, which kept only in-frame beta chains. Entries that share a CDR3 protein sequence are merged under the most common genes and DNA. TCRdb, not the authors, supplied the V and J calls. For this sample there are some 49,000 distinct CDR3 sequences; roughly 9.5% appear just once. 4.5% of the sample rests with the top ten.

The sequences come from whole blood, collected in connection with sensitization to the hapten diphenylcyclopropenone (DPC). The sequence was obtained from a woman aged 50 to 65 with alopecia areata. Some clones in this sample may be carry-over from other donors' samples.

The nucleotide sequence reads as follows: TGTGCCAGGAGCGTAGCGGGAGCGAGTGAGCAGTTCTTC. Translation gives CARSVAGASEQFF. The chain is encoded by TRBV7-9 joined to TRBJ2-1; 9 bases in the junction line up with TRBD2. Ends trimmed: V by 9 bases, J by 9 bases; bases unmatched to a gene: 9. The CDR3, from cysteine to phenylalanine, totals 13 residues. Of the read, only the CDR3 DNA is kept; its 39 bases are in frame from base 1. The germline V gene encodes CDR1 SEHNR and CDR2 FQNEAQ (reference sequence).